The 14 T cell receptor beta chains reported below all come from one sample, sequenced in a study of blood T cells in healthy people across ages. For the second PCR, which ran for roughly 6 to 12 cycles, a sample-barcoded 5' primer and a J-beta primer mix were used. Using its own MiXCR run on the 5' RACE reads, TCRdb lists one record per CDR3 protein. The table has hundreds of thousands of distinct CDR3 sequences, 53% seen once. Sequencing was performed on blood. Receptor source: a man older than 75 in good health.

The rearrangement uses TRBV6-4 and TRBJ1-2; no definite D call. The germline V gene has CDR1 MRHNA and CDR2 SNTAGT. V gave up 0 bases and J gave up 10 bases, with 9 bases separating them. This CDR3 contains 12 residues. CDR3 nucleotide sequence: TGTGCCAGCAGTGACTCGGCCTATTCCTACACCTTC. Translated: CASSDSAYSYTF.

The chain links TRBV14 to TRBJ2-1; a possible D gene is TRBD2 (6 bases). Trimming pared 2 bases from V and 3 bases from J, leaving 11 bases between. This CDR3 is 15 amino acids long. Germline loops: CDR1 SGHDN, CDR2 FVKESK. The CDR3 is CASSQSDGGYNEQFF. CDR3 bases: TGTGCCAGCAGCCAAAGTGACGGGGGCTACAATGAGCAGTTCTTC. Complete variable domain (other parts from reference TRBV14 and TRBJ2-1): EAGVTQFPSHSVIEKGQTVTLRCDPISGHDNLYWYRRVMGKEIKFLLHFVKESKQDESGMPNNRFLAERTGGTYSTLKVQPAELEDSGVYFCASSQSDGGYNEQFFGPGTRLTVL.

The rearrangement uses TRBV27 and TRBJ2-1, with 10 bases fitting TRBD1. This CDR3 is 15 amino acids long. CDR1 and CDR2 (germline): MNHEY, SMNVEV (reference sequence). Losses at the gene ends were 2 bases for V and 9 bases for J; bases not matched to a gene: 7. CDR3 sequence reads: CASSLTGTGAGEQFF. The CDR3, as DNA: TGTGCCAGCAGTTTAACCGGGACAGGGGCGGGTGAGCAGTTCTTC.

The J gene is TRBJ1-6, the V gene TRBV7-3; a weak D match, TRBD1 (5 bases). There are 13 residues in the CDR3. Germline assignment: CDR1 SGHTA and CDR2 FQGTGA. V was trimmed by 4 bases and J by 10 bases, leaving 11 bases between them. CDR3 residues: CASSSQEGSPLHF. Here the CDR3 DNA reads TGTGCCAGCAGCTCGCAAGAGGGGTCACCCCTCCACTTT.

The chain's CDR3 is CASKSYTDTQYF. DNA for the CDR3: TGTGCCAGCAAGAGCTACACAGATACGCAGTATTTT. The V and J genes are TRBV2 and TRBJ2-3; no definite D call. V was shortened by 7 bases and J by 2 bases, with 7 bases between the two germline ends. This CDR3 has 12 residues. Germline CDR1 and CDR2: SNHLY and FYNNEI.

CDR3 in amino acids: CASGRVGRGRETQYF. CDR3 nucleotides: TGTGCCAGCGGACGGGTCGGCCGAGGTCGAGAGACCCAGTACTTC. V usage is TRBV27 and J usage is TRBJ2-5, with D unclear. Trimming took 8 bases from V and 4 from J, leaving 20 bases between them. The CDR3 length is 15 residues. CDR1 and CDR2 from the germline V gene are MNHEY and SMNVEV (reference sequence).

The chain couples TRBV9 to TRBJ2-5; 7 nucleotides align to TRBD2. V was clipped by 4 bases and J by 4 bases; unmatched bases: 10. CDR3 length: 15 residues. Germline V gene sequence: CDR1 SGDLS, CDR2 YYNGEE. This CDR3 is CASSPRPLAGETQYF. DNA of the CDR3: TGTGCCAGCAGCCCTAGGCCTTTAGCGGGAGAGACCCAGTACTTC. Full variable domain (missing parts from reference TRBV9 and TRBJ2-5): DSGVTQTPKHLITATGQRVTLRCSPRSGDLSVYWYQQSLDQGLQFLIQYYNGEERAKGNILERFSAQQFPDLHSELNLSSLELGDSALYFCASSPRPLAGETQYFGPGTRLLVL.

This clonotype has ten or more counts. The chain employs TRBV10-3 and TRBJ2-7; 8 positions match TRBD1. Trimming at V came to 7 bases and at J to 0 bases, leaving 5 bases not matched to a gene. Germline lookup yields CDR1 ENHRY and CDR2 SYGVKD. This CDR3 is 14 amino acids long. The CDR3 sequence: CAITRDRSSYEQYF. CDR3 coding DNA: TGTGCCATCACCCGGGACAGGAGCTCCTACGAGCAGTACTTC.

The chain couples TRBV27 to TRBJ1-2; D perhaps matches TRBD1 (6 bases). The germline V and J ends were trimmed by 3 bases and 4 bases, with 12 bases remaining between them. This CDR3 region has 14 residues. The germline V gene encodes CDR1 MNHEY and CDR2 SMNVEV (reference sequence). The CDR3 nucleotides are TGTGCCAGCAGTTTTCAGCAGGGGTCCTATGGCTACACCTTC. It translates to CASSFQQGSYGYTF.

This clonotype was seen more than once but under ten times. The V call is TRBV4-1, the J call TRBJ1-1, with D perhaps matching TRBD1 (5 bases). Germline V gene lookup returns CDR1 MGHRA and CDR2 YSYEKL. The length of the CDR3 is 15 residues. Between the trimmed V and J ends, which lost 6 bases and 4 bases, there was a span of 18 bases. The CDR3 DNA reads TGCGCCAGCAGGATCCTTTGGGCGGGGGGCACTGAAGCTTTCTTT. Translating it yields CASRILWAGGTEAFF.

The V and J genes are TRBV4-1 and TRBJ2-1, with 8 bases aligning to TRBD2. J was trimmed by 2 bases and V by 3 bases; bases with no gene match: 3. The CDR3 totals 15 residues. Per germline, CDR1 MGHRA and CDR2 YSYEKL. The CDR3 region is CASSQTSVAYNEQFF. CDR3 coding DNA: TGCGCCAGCAGCCAGACTAGCGTGGCCTACAATGAGCAGTTCTTC.

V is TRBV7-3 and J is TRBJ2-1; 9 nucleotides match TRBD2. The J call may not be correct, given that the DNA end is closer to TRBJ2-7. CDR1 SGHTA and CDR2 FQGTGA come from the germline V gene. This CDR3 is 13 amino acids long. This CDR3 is CASAGGPYNEQYF. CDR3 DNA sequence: TGTGCCAGTGCGGGAGGGCCTTACAATGAGCAGTACTTC.

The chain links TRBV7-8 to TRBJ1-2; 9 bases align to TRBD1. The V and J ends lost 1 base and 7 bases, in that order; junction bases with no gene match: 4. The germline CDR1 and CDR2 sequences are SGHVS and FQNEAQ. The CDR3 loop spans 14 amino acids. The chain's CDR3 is CASSLDRGPSGYTF. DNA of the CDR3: TGTGCCAGCAGCTTAGACAGGGGGCCTTCTGGCTACACCTTC.

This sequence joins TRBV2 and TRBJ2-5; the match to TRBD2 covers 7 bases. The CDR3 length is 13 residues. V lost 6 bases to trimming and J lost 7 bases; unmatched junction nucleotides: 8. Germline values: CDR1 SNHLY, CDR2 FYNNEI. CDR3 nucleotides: TGTGCCAGCAGGGGGACTAACGCCGGGACCCAGTACTTC. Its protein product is CASRGTNAGTQYF.